This TCR beta chain was sequenced for a study of cytomegalovirus exposure and HLA in healthy donors listed by TCRdb under 2017. With respect to the entire study: An earlier analysis of several hundred of the donors reported around 280 Gb of sequence data and 90 million to 120 million unique TCR beta sequences obtained from around 180 million T cells. The study profiled the T cell repertoires of under 850 subjects by immunosequencing and related them to cytomegalovirus serostatus. The study aimed to test whether cataloging public T cell receptors could reveal signatures of past pathogen exposure. Among 300 to 500 genotyped donors of the cohort, an average of about 240,000 unique TCR beta nucleotide sequences was sequenced per donor, of which approximately 18% were non-productive. The genetic ancestry cluster associated with self-reported Caucasian donors included about four fifths of the 300 to 450 genotyped donors. A later genetic analysis used genome-wide SNP genotypes for about three fifths of the 666 donors, treating that subset as a discovery cohort. Because of strong linkage in the cohort, a few DR-DQ haplotypes were treated as single units for association and clustering. Both class I and class II loci were covered by HLA typing, at four-digit resolution. Roughly 290 gigabases of sequencing data and around 85 million unique TCR sequences made up an early release that covered fewer than 650 HLA-typed donors. In the later analysis, no new phenotypic data were used to find candidate immune exposures; instead, reliance was placed on TCR beta sequences and their occurrence across donors. A later analysis re-analyzed previously published TCR beta repertoires from about 730 donors and added high-resolution HLA genotyping to study TCR occurrence patterns. The study combined high-throughput TCR immunosequencing, statistical association of individual TCRs with disease status, and machine learning to predict cytomegalovirus infection status. All discovery cohort repertoires had been generated using a single sequencing platform. Besides the first cohort of approximately 670 subjects, a separate validation cohort made up of 120 different subjects was used. Donor age, sex, ethnicity and CMV serostatus were compiled alongside the repertoire data. To decide whether each TCR beta V gene segment behaved as functional or pseudogenic, an earlier analysis of some 570 of the donors relied on high-throughput TCR beta sequencing. The number of typed donors differed by locus: roughly 629-640 for A, B, C, DRB1 and DQB1; approximately 520 for DQA1; 600 to 610 for DPA1; and around 450 for DPB1.

Library generation was performed with the immunoSEQ multiplex PCR assay. For the multiplex PCR, a mixture combining 60 forward primers for TCR Vbeta segments and 13 reverse primers for TCR Jbeta segments was used. A multiplex PCR assay on genomic DNA amplified the CDR3 region of rearranged TCR beta genes. Amplified TCR beta libraries were sequenced as 87-base-pair reads on the Illumina HiSeq System. For the original study's pipeline: In a later analysis, some 80 million unique TCR beta chains were counted across the approximately 640 repertoires, and about 10 million of these chains were shared by at least two donors. A nearest-neighbor algorithm error-corrected the raw reads and collapsed the reads into unique sequences, merging closely related sequences to remove PCR and sequencing errors. CDR3 sequences were aligned to IMGT reference sequences to assign V, D and J gene segments. For a sequence to be retained, a match of at least six nucleotides to both a V gene segment and a J gene segment was required. Rearrangements were classified as productive when the CDR3 lacked stop codons and remained in frame with V and J, and all other rearrangements were classified as non-productive. Following IMGT convention, CDR3 was defined as the stretch from the second conserved V-encoded cysteine to the conserved J-encoded phenylalanine. Sequences without an unambiguous match to a single V gene segment were excluded from the earlier analysis of approximately 600 of the donors. An earlier analysis of some 610 of the donors called V segments functional above 56.7% productive rearrangements and segregating when the between-donor standard deviation exceeded 5%. A statistical classification framework was developed to diagnose cytomegalovirus status using the catalog of TCR beta chain sequences. In a later analysis, TCR nucleotide sequences were compared against IMGT/GENE-DB human TR gene sequences so that V and J genes could be assigned. In a later analysis, CDR3 sequences and most-parsimonious VDJ recombination scenarios were assigned using the TCRdist pipeline. In a later analysis, each TCR beta chain was defined by its CDR3 amino acid sequence together with its V-gene family, and reads lacking a unique V-gene family were excluded. In a later analysis, around 650 highly shared, low-generation-probability nucleotide sequences were removed to address suspected cross-contamination and a sequencing artifact. For each public chain, a later analysis derived a clonal expansion index from normalized ranks of inferred template counts within each repertoire. Generation probabilities in a later analysis came from a VDJ recombination model fitted to out-of-frame rearrangements, and those results were checked against IGoR. A later analysis scored TCR-TCR, TCR-HLA and TCR-CMV co-occurrence with hypergeometric tests, applying a repertoire-size bias correction to TCR pairs. A later analysis estimated false discovery rates by permuting HLA or CMV assignments 20 times. In a later analysis, co-occurring TCRs were grouped with DBSCAN, and TCRdist sequence similarity was added when clustering was performed within HLA-allele-positive subsets. Repertoires with fewer than 30,000 or more than 120,000 public chains were left out of co-occurrence clustering, as were about 5 repertoires with anomalous nucleotide sharing. TCRdb mirrors the immuneACCESS table, restricted to in-frame sequences. Some clones are absent from its copies; in checked studies, under half trace to an unresolved V gene, and the reason for the others is unknown. The V and J calls and clone size were taken over from that table, and D and trimming were inferred from the DNA. This sample comprises about 170,000 clones, about 59% of them detected only once. Just under 3% of the sample rests with the top ten.

Worth noting for this clone: The antigen this receptor binds is unknown. There are no base qualities to consult, and no much larger clone falls within one base.

Overall study results and their limits: Correlated functional status among segregating V segments might reflect linkage disequilibrium, but an unknown experimental factor could not be ruled out. An earlier analysis of 587 of the donors showed that most TCR beta V segments appeared in productive rearrangements either about 87% or about 30% of the time, which broadly matched IMGT annotations. In a later analysis, several top co-occurrence clusters were reported to appear linked to parvovirus B19, influenza, CMV and Epstein-Barr virus. Some IMGT-functional V segments, including TRBV6-2 and TRBV6-3, could not be told apart with the 87-base-pair reads, so those segments were excluded. The earlier analysis of approximately 590 of the donors excluded around 17 rarely observed V segments, including chromosome 9 orphons, because counts were too low. In a later analysis, most CMV-associated TCR beta chains were found to appear HLA-restricted, with HLA associations seemingly driven largely by CMV exposure. A total of some 180 TCR beta chains were listed by the study as associated with cytomegalovirus. When HLA alleles, especially DR and DQ, strongly co-occurred, attributing TCR associations to individual alleles was difficult. In a later analysis, HLA-associated TCR beta chains were found to be more clonally expanded and to have lower generation probabilities than equally common non-associated chains. Most TCR sequences were observed very rarely across donors, whereas some public TCRs were present in many individuals. Because HLA typing was unavailable for some donors at each locus, only the typed subset was used in association tests. V-gene and J-gene trimming of TCR beta chains was associated with a missense DCLRE1C variant in a later genetic analysis, and the association was replicated in an independent cohort. Specific HLA alleles were associated with 15,000 to 20,000 TCR beta sequences at a false discovery rate of 0.05 in a later analysis. Compared with the roughly 700-donor mean, donors in an Asian-associated ancestry cluster had fewer N-insertions in productive TCRs, according to a later genetic analysis. A few of the identified cytomegalovirus-associated TCR beta chains were confirmed in vitro to be specific for cytomegalovirus antigens. Immune exposure information for the cohort was limited to CMV serostatus. This cohort had only TCR beta chains sequenced, and the lack of alpha or paired-chain data limited which features could be detected. Roughly uniform sequencing depth across donors was assumed in presence/absence analyses, although this assumption may not hold. In both the original and validation cohorts, the classifier was reported to diagnose cytomegalovirus status with high specificity and sensitivity. A cluster of highly shared sequence variants was judged likely to represent a technical artifact of the sequencing pipeline. According to a later analysis, TCR association rates differed among HLA loci, with DRB1 alleles showing the most associated TCRs and HLA-C alleles showing the fewest. The authors suggested that the approach could potentially be extended to other disease states and immunological phenotypes. A further reported finding was that TCR beta sequences accurately predicted the HLA-A and HLA-B alleles for most subjects in the first cohort.

The cysteine opens and the phenylalanine closes a CDR3 of 16 amino acids. Only the CDR3 part of the read is kept: 48 bases, read in frame from the first base. V is reduced by 0 bases and J by 4 bases, leaving a spacing of 15 bases between them. CDR1 and CDR2, per the germline V gene, are MGHRA and YSYEKL. The cohort consisted of 666 healthy bone marrow donors. Cohort members were all nominally healthy when sampled, although unrecorded immune exposures were likely present. The donor tested CMV seronegative, placing the donor among the 300 to 450 seronegative members of the cohort. Each donor provided a peripheral blood sample, and peripheral blood mononuclear cells were used for TCR beta sequencing. The Qiagen DNeasy Blood Extraction Kit was used to extract genomic DNA from the blood cell samples.

Sequencing was done on a sample of PBMCs. The chain employs TRBV4-1 and TRBJ1-1; perhaps TRBD1 is the D gene, with 5 bases matching. This TCR was recovered from a man aged 35-49 years in good health and CMV-seronegative. CDR3 region: CASSQDGPSGGTEAFF. The DNA sequence is as follows: TGCGCCAGCAGCCAAGATGGCCCTTCCGGGGGCACTGAAGCTTTCTTT.